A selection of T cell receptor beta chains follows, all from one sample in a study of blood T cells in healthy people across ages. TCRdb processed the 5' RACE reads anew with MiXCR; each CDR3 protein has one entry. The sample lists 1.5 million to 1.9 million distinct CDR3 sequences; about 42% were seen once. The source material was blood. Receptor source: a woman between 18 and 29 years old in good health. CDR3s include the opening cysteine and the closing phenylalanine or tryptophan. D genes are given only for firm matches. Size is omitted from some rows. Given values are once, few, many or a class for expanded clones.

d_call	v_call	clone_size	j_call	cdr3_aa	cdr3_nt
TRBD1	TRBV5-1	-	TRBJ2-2	CASSPHRGRDTGELFF	TGCGCCAGCAGCCCACACAGGGGGCGCGACACCGGGGAGCTGTTTTTT
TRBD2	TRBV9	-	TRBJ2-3	CASSPDSLAVLRDTQYF	TGTGCCAGCAGCCCGGACTCACTAGCGGTATTGCGAGATACGCAGTATTTT
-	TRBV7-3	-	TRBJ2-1	CASSLFGVPGAYNEQFF	TGTGCCAGCAGCTTATTCGGAGTCCCAGGAGCCTACAATGAGCAGTTCTTC
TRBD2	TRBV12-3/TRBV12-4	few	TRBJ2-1	CASSLYGTSGNEQFF	TGTGCCAGCAGTTTATACGGGACTAGCGGCAATGAGCAGTTCTTC
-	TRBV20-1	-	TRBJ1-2	CSASAPDSYGYTF	TGCAGTGCTAGCGCGCCCGACAGCTATGGCTACACCTTC
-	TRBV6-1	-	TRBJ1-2	CASSERRTDYGYTF	TGTGCCAGCAGTGAAAGAAGGACTGACTATGGCTACACCTTC
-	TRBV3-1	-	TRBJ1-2	CASSQELGGGGYTF	TGTGCCAGCAGCCAAGAGCTCGGGGGAGGAGGCTACACCTTC
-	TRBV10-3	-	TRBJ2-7	CAISESGVEQYF	TGTGCCATCAGTGAGTCGGGGGTCGAGCAGTACTTC
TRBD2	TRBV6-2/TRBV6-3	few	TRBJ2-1	CASVASGSNEQFF	TGTGCCAGCGTGGCTAGCGGGAGCAATGAGCAGTTCTTC
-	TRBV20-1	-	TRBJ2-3	CSAPKPSTDTQYF	TGCAGTGCCCCTAAACCAAGCACAGATACGCAGTATTTT
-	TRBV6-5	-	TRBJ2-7	CASSYLRNSYNEQYF	TGTGCCAGCAGTTACCTTAGGAACTCCTACAATGAGCAGTACTTC
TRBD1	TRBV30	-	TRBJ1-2	CAWTSPGTGIRGYTF	TGTGCCTGGACCAGTCCCGGGACAGGGATTAGGGGCTACACCTTC
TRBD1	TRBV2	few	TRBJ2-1	CASQGQINEQFF	TGTGCCAGCCAGGGACAGATCAATGAGCAGTTCTTC
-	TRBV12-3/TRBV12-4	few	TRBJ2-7	CASSQDPPAGEQYF	TGTGCCAGCAGTCAGGACCCCCCTGCGGGCGAGCAGTACTTC
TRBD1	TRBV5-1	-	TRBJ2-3	CASSFRDRGGDTQYF	TGCGCCAGCAGCTTCCGGGACAGGGGGGGAGATACGCAGTATTTT
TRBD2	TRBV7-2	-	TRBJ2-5	CASSLGEGLAGGTRQTQYF	TGTGCCAGCAGCTTAGGAGAGGGACTAGCGGGAGGCACCCGGCAGACCCAGTACTTC
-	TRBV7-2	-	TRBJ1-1	CASSLGVLSTEAFF	TGTGCCAGCAGCTTAGGGGTCCTAAGCACTGAAGCTTTCTTT
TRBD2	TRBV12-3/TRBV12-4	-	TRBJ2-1	CAISSGTSGYNEQFF	TGTGCCATATCCTCCGGGACTAGCGGCTACAATGAGCAGTTCTTC
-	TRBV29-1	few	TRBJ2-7	CSVARRQSDPYEQYF	TGCAGCGTTGCCCGCCGACAGTCGGATCCCTACGAGCAGTACTTC
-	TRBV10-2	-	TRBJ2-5	CASSESRETQYF	TGCGCCAGCAGTGAGTCGAGGGAGACCCAGTACTTC
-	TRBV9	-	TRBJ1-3	CASSLLGDPGNTIYF	TGTGCCAGCAGCCTACTGGGGGATCCCGGAAACACCATATATTTT
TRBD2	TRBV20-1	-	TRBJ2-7	CSASGTSWGEQYF	TGCAGTGCCTCCGGGACTAGCTGGGGGGAGCAGTACTTC
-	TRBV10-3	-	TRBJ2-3	CAISEIDSTDTQYF	TGTGCCATCAGTGAAATCGATAGTACAGATACGCAGTATTTT
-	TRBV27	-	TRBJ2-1	CASSLSMPGAGYNEQFF	TGTGCCAGCAGTTTATCGATGCCGGGGGCTGGCTACAATGAGCAGTTCTTC
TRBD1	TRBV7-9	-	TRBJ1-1	CASSSAGTGTEAFF	TGTGCCAGCAGCTCCGCCGGGACAGGTACTGAAGCTTTCTTT
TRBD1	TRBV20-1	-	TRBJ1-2	CSAREGTVKVGYTF	TGCAGTGCTAGAGAGGGGACAGTGAAAGTTGGCTACACCTTC